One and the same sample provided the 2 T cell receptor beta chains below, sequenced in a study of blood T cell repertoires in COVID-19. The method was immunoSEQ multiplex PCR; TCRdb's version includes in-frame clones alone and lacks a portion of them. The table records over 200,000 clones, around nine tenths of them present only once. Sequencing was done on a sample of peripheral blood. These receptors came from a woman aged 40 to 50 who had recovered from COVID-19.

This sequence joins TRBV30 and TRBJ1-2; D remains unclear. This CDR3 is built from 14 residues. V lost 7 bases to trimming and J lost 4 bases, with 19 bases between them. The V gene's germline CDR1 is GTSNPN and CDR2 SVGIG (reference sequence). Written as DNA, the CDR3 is TGTGCCTCCCCCCGCGGGCCGAGTATCTATGGCTACACCTTC. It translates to CASPRGPSIYGYTF.

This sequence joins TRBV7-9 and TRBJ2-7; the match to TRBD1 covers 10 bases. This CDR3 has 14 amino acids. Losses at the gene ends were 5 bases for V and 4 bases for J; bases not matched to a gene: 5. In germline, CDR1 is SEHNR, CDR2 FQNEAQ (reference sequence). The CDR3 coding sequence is TGTGCCAGCAGCCGACAGGGGGCAGGTTACGAGCAGTACTTC. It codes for CASSRQGAGYEQYF. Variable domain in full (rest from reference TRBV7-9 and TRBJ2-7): DTGVSQNPRHKITKRGQNVTFRCDPISEHNRLYWYRQTLGQGPEFLTYFQNEAQLEKSRLLSDRFSAERPKGSFSTLEIQRTEQGDSAMYLCASSRQGAGYEQYFGPGTRLTVT.